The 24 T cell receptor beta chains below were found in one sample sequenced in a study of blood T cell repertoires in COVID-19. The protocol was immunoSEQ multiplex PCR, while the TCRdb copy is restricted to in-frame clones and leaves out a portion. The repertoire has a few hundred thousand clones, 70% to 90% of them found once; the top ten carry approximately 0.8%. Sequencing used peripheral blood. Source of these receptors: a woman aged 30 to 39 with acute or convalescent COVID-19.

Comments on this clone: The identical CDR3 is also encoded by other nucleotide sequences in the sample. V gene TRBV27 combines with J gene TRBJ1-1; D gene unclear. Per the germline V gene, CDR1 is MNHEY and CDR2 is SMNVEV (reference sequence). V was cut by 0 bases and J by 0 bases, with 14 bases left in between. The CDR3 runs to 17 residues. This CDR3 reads CASSLSLVGLLNTEAFF. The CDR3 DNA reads TGTGCCAGCAGTTTATCTCTTGTTGGACTTTTGAACACTGAAGCTTTCTTT.

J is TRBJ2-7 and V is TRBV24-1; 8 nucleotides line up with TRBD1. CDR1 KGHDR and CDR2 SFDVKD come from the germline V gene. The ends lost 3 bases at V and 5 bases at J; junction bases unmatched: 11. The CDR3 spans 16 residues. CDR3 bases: TGTGCCACCAGTGATCTCGGCGCAGGGGGCCGGCACGAGCAGTACTTC. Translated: CATSDLGAGGRHEQYF.

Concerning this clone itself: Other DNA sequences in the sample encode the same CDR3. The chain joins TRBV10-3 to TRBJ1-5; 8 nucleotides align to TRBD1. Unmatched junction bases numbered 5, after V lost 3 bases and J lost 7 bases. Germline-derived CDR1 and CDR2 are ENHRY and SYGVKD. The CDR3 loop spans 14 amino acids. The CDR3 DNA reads TGTGCCATCAGTGAAGGACAGGGCGAGCAGCCCCAGCATTTT. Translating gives CAISEGQGEQPQHF.

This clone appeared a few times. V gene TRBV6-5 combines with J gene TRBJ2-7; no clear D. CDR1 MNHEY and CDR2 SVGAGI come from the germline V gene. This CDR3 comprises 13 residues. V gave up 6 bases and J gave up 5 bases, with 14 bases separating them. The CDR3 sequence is CASRVQQAHEQYF. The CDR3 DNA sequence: TGTGCCAGCAGGGTGCAGCAGGCGCACGAGCAGTACTTC.

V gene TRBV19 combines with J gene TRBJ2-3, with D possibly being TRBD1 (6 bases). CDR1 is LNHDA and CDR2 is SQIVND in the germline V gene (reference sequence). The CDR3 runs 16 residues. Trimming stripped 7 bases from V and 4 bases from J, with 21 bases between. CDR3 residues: CASMRTDPLNADTQYF. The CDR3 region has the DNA TGTGCCAGTATGCGGACAGACCCCCTCAATGCAGATACGCAGTATTTT.

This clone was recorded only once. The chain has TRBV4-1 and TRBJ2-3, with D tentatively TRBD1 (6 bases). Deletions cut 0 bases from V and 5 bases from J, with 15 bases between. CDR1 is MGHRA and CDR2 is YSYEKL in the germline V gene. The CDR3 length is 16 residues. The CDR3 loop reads CASSQDPQGLQDTQYF. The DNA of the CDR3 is TGCGCCAGCAGCCAAGACCCCCAGGGGCTCCAAGATACGCAGTATTTT.

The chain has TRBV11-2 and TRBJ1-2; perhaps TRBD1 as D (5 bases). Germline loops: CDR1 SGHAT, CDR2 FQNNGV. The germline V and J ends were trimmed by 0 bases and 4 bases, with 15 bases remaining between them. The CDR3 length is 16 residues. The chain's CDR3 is CASSLDPGGVGYGYTF. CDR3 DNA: TGTGCCAGCAGCTTAGATCCTGGGGGGGTAGGCTATGGCTACACCTTC.

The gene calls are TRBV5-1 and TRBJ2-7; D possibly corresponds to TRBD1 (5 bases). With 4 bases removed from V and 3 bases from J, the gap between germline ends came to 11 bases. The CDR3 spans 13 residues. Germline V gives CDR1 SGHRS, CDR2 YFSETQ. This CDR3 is CASSPTENYEQYF. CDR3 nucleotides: TGCGCCAGCAGCCCGACAGAAAACTACGAGCAGTACTTC.

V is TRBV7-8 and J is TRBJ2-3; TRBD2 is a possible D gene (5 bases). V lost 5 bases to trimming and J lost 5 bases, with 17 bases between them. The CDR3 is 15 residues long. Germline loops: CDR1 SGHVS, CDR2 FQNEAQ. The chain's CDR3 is CASSRGFSAQDTQYF. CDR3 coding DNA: TGTGCCAGCAGCCGAGGGTTTAGCGCGCAAGATACGCAGTATTTT.

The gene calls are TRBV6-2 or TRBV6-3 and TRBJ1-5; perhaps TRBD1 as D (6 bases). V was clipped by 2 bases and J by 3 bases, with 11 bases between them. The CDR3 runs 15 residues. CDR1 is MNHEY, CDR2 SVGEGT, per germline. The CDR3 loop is CASSYGDRYNQPQHF. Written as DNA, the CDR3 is TGTGCCAGCAGTTACGGAGACAGGTACAATCAGCCCCAGCATTTT.

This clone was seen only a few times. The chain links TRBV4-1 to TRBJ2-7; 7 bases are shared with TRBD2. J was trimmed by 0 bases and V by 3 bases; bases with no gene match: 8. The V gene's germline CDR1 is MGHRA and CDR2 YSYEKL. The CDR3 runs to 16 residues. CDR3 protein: CASSQGRAGSSYEQYF. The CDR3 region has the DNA TGCGCCAGCAGCCAGGGTCGAGCGGGGAGCTCCTACGAGCAGTACTTC.

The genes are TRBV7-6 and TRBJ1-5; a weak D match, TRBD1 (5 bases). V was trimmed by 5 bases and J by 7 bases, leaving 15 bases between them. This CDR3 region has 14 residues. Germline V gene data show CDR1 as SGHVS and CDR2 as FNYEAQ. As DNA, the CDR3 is TGTGCCAGCAGCCAAGTCGGGGGAAGGCAGCCCCAGCATTTT. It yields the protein CASSQVGGRQPQHF.

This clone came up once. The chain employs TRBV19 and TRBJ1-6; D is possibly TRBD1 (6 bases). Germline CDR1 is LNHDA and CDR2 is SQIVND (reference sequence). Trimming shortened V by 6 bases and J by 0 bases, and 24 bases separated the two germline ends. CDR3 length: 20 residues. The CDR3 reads CASSPGGQGLLSSYNSPLHF. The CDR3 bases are TGTGCCAGTAGCCCGGGGGGCCAGGGCCTCCTGAGCTCCTATAATTCACCCCTCCACTTT. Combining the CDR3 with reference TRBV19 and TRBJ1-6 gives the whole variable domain DGGITQSPKYLFRKEGQNVTLSCEQNLNHDAMYWYRQDPGQGLRLIYYSQIVNDFQKGDIAEGYSVSREKKESFPLTVTSAQKNPTAFYLCASSPGGQGLLSSYNSPLHFGNGTRLTVT.

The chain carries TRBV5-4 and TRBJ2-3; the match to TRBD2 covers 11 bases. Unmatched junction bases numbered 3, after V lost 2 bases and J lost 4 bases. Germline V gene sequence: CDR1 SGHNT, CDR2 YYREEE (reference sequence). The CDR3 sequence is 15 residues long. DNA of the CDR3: TGTGCCAGCAGCTTTTTAGCGGGAGGGCCAGATACGCAGTATTTT. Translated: CASSFLAGGPDTQYF.

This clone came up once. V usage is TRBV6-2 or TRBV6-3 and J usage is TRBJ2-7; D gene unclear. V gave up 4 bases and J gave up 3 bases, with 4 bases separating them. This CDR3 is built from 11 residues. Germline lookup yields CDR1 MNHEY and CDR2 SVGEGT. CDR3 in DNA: TGTGCCAGCAGTTCGTACTACGAGCAGTACTTC. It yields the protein CASSSYYEQYF.

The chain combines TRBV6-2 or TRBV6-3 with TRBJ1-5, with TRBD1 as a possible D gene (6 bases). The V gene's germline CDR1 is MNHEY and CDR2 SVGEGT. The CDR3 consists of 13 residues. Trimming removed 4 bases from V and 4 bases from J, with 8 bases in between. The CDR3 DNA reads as TGTGCCAGCAGTTCAGGGGAGAATCAGCCCCAGCATTTT. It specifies CASSSGENQPQHF.

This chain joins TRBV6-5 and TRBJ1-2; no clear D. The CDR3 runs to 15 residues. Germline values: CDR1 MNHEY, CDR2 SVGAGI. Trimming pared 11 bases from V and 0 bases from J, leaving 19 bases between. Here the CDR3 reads CAHTPLSGANYGYTF. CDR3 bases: TGTGCCCACACACCACTATCCGGAGCTAACTATGGCTACACCTTC.

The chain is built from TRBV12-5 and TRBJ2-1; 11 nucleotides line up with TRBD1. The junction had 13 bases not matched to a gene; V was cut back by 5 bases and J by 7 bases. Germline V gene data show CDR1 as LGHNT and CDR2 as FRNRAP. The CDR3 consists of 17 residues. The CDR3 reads CASGPRKDRGHGNEQFF. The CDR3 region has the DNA TGTGCTAGTGGTCCAAGAAAGGACAGGGGGCACGGTAATGAGCAGTTCTTC. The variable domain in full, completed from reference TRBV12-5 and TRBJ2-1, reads DARVTQTPRHKVTEMGQEVTMRCQPILGHNTVFWYRQTMMQGLELLAYFRNRAPLDDSGMPKDRFSAEMPDATLATLKIQPSEPRDSAVYFCASGPRKDRGHGNEQFFGPGTRLTVL.

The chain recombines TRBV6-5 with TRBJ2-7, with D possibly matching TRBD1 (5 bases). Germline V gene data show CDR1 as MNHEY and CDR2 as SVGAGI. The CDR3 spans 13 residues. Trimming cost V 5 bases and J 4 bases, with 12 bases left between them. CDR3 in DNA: TGTGCCAGCAGTCCCATAAGGGGATACGAGCAGTACTTC. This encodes CASSPIRGYEQYF.

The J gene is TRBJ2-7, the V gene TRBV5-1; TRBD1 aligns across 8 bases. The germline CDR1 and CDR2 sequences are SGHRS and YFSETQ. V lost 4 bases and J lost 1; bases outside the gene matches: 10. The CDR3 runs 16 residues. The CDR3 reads CASSGGQGVVSYEQYF. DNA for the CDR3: TGCGCCAGCAGCGGCGGACAGGGCGTCGTGTCCTACGAGCAGTACTTC.

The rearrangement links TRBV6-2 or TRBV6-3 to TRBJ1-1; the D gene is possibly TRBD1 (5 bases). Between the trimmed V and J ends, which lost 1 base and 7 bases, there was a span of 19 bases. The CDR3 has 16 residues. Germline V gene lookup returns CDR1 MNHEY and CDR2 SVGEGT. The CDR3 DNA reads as TGTGCCAGCAGTTACTGGAATAACGGGGGAAACTTTGAAGCTTTCTTT. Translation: CASSYWNNGGNFEAFF.

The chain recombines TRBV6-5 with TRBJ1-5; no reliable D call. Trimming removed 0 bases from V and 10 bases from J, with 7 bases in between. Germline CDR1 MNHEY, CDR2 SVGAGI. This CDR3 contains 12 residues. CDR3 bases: TGTGCCAGCAGTTACTCGTATCCCCCCCAGCATTTT. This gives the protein CASSYSYPPQHF.

CDR3 sequence (DNA): TGTGCCAGCAGTTGGTTACTAGGCGGGAATGAGCAGTTCTTC. Protein sequence: CASSWLLGGNEQFF. This chain connects TRBV6-2 or TRBV6-3 to TRBJ2-1, with a possible D match to TRBD2 (5 bases). The germline V and J ends were trimmed by 4 bases and 7 bases, with 14 bases remaining between them. Germline V gives CDR1 MNHEY, CDR2 SVGEGT. The CDR3 contains 14 residues.

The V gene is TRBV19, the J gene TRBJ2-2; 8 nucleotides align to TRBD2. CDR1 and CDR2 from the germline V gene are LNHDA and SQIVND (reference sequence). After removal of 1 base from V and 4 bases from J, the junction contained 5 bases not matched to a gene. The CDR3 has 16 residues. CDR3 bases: TGTGCCAGTAGTATAGGTGTTAGCGGGATCACCGGGGAGCTGTTTTTT. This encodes CASSIGVSGITGELFF.